This T cell receptor beta chain was captured in a study of shared clonotypes between healthy human individuals. Terminally differentiated effector memory CD45RA+ cells were left out of the naive CD8 fraction, which was CD45RO-negative and positively selected for CCR7. Participating donors were healthy, HIV-negative adults free of recent acute infections or vaccinations. The CDR3 is made up of 16 amino acids. Germline CDR1 MNHEY, CDR2 SMNVEV (reference sequence). V was pared by 3 bases and J by 5 bases, with 7 bases of the junction left unmatched. The sample holds one count of this clone. Here immunoSEQ multiplex PCR was the method, and the copy in TCRdb shows in-frame clones only, minus some. The sample holds about 1,900,000 clones; approximately 94% are singletons and the top ten take around 1.2%.

The genes are TRBV27 and TRBJ1-5; 10 bases agree with TRBD1. The sample comprised naive CD8+ T cells sorted from blood. This receptor was obtained from a man younger than 35 in good health. The CDR3 bases are TGTGCCAGCAGTTTGCAACTAGGGACAGGGGATCAGCCCCAGCATTTT. Residues: CASSLQLGTGDQPQHF.